This passage covers 13 T cell receptor beta chains from one sample sequenced in a study of blood T cell repertoires in COVID-19. The method was immunoSEQ multiplex PCR; TCRdb's version includes in-frame clones alone and lacks a portion of them. Altogether 95,000 to 100,000 clones are present, less than 90% being singletons, with the ten largest covering around 1.6%. Sequencing was carried out using peripheral blood. The source is a man of 80 years or more with acute or convalescent COVID-19.

The rearrangement links TRBV7-9 to TRBJ1-2, with a weak D call TRBD1 (6 bases). The CDR3 covers 16 residues. Trimming took 4 bases from V and 4 from J, leaving 19 bases between them. The germline V gene encodes CDR1 SEHNR and CDR2 FQNEAQ (reference sequence). DNA for the CDR3: TGTGCCAGCAGCTCGGAGGACAGTCGCCTAATCTATGGCTACACCTTC. Translation gives CASSSEDSRLIYGYTF. Complete variable domain (other parts from reference TRBV7-9 and TRBJ1-2): DTGVSQNPRHKITKRGQNVTFRCDPISEHNRLYWYRQTLGQGPEFLTYFQNEAQLEKSRLLSDRFSAERPKGSFSTLEIQRTEQGDSAMYLCASSSEDSRLIYGYTFGSGTRLTVV.

The chain joins TRBV6-6 to TRBJ2-7, with TRBD2 matching 9 bases. Trimming removed 6 bases from V and 3 bases from J; junction bases left unmatched: 12. Germline V lookup: CDR1 MNHNY, CDR2 SVGAGI (reference sequence). This CDR3 is built from 16 residues. The CDR3 nucleotides are TGTGCCAGCAGCACGGGACTAGCCACCGTTGGCTACGAGCAGTACTTC. As protein: CASSTGLATVGYEQYF.

V gene TRBV3-1 (or the pseudogene TRBV3-2) combines with J gene TRBJ2-2; D possibly corresponds to TRBD2 (5 bases). Germline V gives CDR1 LGHDT, CDR2 YNNKEL (reference sequence). The V gene lost 1 base and the J gene lost 8 bases, with 11 bases spanning the gap. The CDR3 runs to 14 residues. CDR3 sequence (DNA): TGTGCCAGCAGCCAAGTAGCTAGCAGGGGGGAGCTGTTTTTT. It translates to CASSQVASRGELFF.

This clone was seen only a few times. The V call is TRBV3-1 (or the pseudogene TRBV3-2), the J call TRBJ2-2; TRBD1 agrees at 8 bases. The V segment lost 4 bases and the J segment 7 bases; nucleotides outside the gene matches: 5. Germline lookup yields CDR1 LGHDT and CDR2 YNNKEL (reference sequence). The CDR3 totals 14 residues. The CDR3 sequence is CASSPRTGFGELFF. The CDR3 nucleotides are TGTGCCAGCAGCCCCCGGACAGGGTTCGGGGAGCTGTTTTTT.

The chain has TRBV18 and TRBJ2-1, with unresolved D. The CDR3 extends over 12 amino acids. Germline values: CDR1 KGHSH, CDR2 LQKENI. Between the trimmed V and J ends, which lost 6 bases and 8 bases, there was a span of 11 bases. The CDR3 coding sequence is TGTGCCAGCTCCCCCAATGTGTATGAGCAGTTCTTC. As protein: CASSPNVYEQFF.

This chain connects TRBV19 to TRBJ1-5; TRBD1 might be the D (6 bases). The CDR3 loop spans 14 amino acids. Germline CDR1 reads LNHDA; CDR2 reads SQIVND (reference sequence). Trimming took 6 bases from V and 3 from J, leaving 12 bases between them. The CDR3 region is CASSPTGLNQPQHF. CDR3 nucleotide sequence: TGTGCCAGTAGCCCGACAGGACTCAATCAGCCCCAGCATTTT.

V and J are TRBV19 and TRBJ2-2; 15 bases are a match to TRBD2. Trimming took 7 bases from V and 5 from J; bases not matched to a gene: 8. Germline V gene sequence: CDR1 LNHDA, CDR2 SQIVND (reference sequence). There are 17 residues in the CDR3. DNA for the CDR3: TGTGCCAGTACCGGACTAGCGGGAGGGAGGTTTACCGGGGAGCTGTTTTTT. This sequence encodes CASTGLAGGRFTGELFF.

The V and J genes are TRBV7-9 and TRBJ2-2, with 10 bases fitting TRBD2. The germline V gene encodes CDR1 SEHNR and CDR2 FQNEAQ (reference sequence). This CDR3 has 14 residues. Trimming removed 8 bases from V and 2 bases from J; junction bases left unmatched: 2. Here the CDR3 DNA reads TGTGCCAGCGGGACTAGCGATAACACCGGGGAGCTGTTTTTT. This sequence encodes CASGTSDNTGELFF.

This chain connects TRBV9 to TRBJ2-7; TRBD2 matches at 9 bases. CDR1 and CDR2 (germline): SGDLS, YYNGEE. This CDR3 spans 15 amino acids. With V trimmed by 1 base and J by 6 bases, 8 bases remained unmatched. As DNA, the CDR3 is TGTGCCAGCAGCGTAAGAGGCGGGAGGGCCGGCGAGCAGTACTTC. It translates to CASSVRGGRAGEQYF.

This chain connects TRBV5-1 to TRBJ2-5; 8 positions agree with TRBD2. This CDR3 spans 15 amino acids. Trimming at V came to 0 bases and at J to 5 bases, leaving 6 bases not matched to a gene. CDR1 and CDR2 (germline): SGHRS, YFSETQ. The CDR3 region is CASSLAGAGVETQYF. CDR3 DNA: TGCGCCAGCAGCTTGGCCGGAGCGGGAGTGGAGACCCAGTACTTC.

The V call is TRBV7-8, the J call TRBJ2-1; a possible D gene is TRBD2 (5 bases). This CDR3 has 15 residues. Germline loops: CDR1 SGHVS, CDR2 FQNEAQ. Trimming cost V 5 bases and J 4 bases, with 15 bases left between them. The CDR3 coding sequence is TGTGCCAGCAGCCCTCCACCAGCGGAGTACAATGAGCAGTTCTTC. Translated: CASSPPPAEYNEQFF.

This clone was seen a handful of times. This chain joins TRBV30 and TRBJ1-5, with a weak D call TRBD1 (5 bases). The CDR3 runs 16 residues. Trimming took 4 bases from V and 4 from J, leaving 20 bases between them. Germline loops: CDR1 GTSNPN, CDR2 SVGIG (reference sequence). CDR3: CAWNGGGGLPNQPQHF. The CDR3 bases are TGTGCCTGGAACGGGGGAGGCGGCCTACCGAATCAGCCCCAGCATTTT.

The chain links TRBV28 to TRBJ2-2; 11 bases map to TRBD1. The V and J ends lost 3 bases and 1 base, in that order; junction bases with no gene match: 1. Germline V lookup: CDR1 MDHEN, CDR2 SYDVKM. The CDR3 has 16 amino acids. The CDR3 protein is CASSLDRGLNTGELFF. CDR3 DNA: TGTGCCAGCAGTTTGGACAGGGGGCTGAACACCGGGGAGCTGTTTTTT.